The entry that follows covers one TCR beta chain sequence. Its antigen is unknown. The source of the sample is a study of cytomegalovirus exposure and HLA in healthy donors. Turning to the study itself: Within an early data release were 85 million or so unique TCRs drawn from HLA-typed donors. Broader study findings: Being productive about 90% or about 30% of the time was typical of most TCR beta V segments in an earlier analysis.

Looked up from germline, CDR1 is MNHEY and CDR2 is SVGAGI. The J segment lost 8 bases and the V segment lost 5 bases, leaving 5 bases of the junction unmatched. The length of the CDR3 is 14 residues. Both 60 Vbeta primers and 13 Jbeta primers went into the PCR. Measured with immunoSEQ multiplex PCR; TCRdb has only the in-frame clones, and not every one. The sample holds some 150,000 clones, roughly 80% seen once. At collection, donors were nominally healthy, but unrecorded immune exposures were probable. Sequencing used PBMCs. V gene TRBV6-5 combines with J gene TRBJ2-1, with 11 nucleotides matching TRBD1. The sequence derives from a man under 40 in good health and CMV-seropositive. The CDR3 sequence is CASSGGQGGDEQFF. In nucleotides, the CDR3 is TGTGCCAGCAGTGGGGGACAGGGGGGCGATGAGCAGTTCTTC.